One and the same sample provided the 2 T cell receptor beta chains below, sequenced in a study of shared T cell receptors in the human thymus. Measured with immunoSEQ multiplex PCR; TCRdb has only the in-frame clones, and not every one. The sample gives 640,000 or so clones, about 90% of which show up once; approximately 0.0097% is in the top ten. The data also belong to a second study, concerning human thymus T cells.

The sample taken for sequencing was thymocytes. Receptor source: a boy in the first two years of life with a congenital heart defect.

This clone was counted between two and nine times. This sequence joins TRBV7-9 and TRBJ2-1; possibly TRBD2 for D (7 bases). Trimming removed 4 bases at V and 7 bases at J, with 23 bases between. The CDR3 spans 17 residues. Germline values: CDR1 SEHNR, CDR2 FQNEAQ (reference sequence). CDR3 protein: CASSSGGGGGSSNEQFF. CDR3 coding DNA: TGTGCCAGCAGCTCAGGTGGGGGGGGCGGGAGCAGTAATGAGCAGTTCTTC.

This clone was counted a few times. The genes are TRBV5-6 and TRBJ2-7; 8 bases match TRBD1. Germline V gene data show CDR1 as SGHDT and CDR2 as YYEEEE. V was pared by 5 bases and J by 0 bases, with 4 bases of the junction left unmatched. The length of the CDR3 is 14 residues. The CDR3 bases are TGTGCCAGCAGTGGGACAGGCAACTCCTACGAGCAGTACTTC. Its translation: CASSGTGNSYEQYF. The full variable domain, with the rest looked up from reference TRBV5-6 and TRBJ2-7, is DAGVTQSPTHLIKTRGQQVTLRCSPKSGHDTVSWYQQALGQGPQFIFQYYEEEERQRGNFPDRFSGHQFPNYSSELNVNALLLGDSALYLCASSGTGNSYEQYFGPGTRLTVT.